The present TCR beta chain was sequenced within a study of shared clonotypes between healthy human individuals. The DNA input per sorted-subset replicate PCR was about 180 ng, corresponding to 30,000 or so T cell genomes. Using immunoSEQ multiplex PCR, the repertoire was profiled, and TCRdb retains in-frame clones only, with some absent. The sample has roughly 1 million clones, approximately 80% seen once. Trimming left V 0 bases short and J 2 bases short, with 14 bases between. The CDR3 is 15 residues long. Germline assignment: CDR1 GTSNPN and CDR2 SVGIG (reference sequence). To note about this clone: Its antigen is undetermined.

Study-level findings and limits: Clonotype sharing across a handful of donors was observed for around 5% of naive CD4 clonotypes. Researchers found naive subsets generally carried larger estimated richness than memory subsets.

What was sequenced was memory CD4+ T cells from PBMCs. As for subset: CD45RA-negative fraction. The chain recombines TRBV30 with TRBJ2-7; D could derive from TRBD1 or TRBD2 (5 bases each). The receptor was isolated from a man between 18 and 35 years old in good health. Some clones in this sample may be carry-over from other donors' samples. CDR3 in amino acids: CAWSVSLGRPYEQYF. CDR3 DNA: TGTGCCTGGAGTGTAAGTCTGGGACGGCCCTACGAGCAGTACTTC. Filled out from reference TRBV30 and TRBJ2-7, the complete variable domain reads SQTIHQWPATLVQPVGSPLSLECTVEGTSNPNLYWYRQAAGRGLQLLFYSVGIGQISSEVPQNLSASRPQDRQFILSSKKLLLSDSGFYLCAWSVSLGRPYEQYFGPGTRLTVT.